This is a list of T cell receptor beta chains from one sample in a study of T cell responses to AZD1222 COVID-19 vaccine. The table came from immunoSEQ multiplex PCR; TCRdb's copy has only in-frame clones and leaves some out. The sample has roughly 70,000 clones; about 90% are singletons. Sequenced material: peripheral blood, taken on day 0 of AZD1222 vaccination. The receptors come from an adult in good health. Both conserved end residues are part of each CDR3. A D gene is named only where the DNA matches it firmly. Clone size is not always given. Where it is, it says once, few, many or a class for expanded clones.

>15|NA|NA|TRBV15|TRBJ1-2
CATSRDLRRPYGYTF
TGTGCCACCAGCAGAGATTTAAGGAGACCTTATGGCTACACCTTC
>16|few|NA|TRBV6-6|TRBJ1-3
CASRPTGVGTGNTIYF
TGTGCCAGCAGACCCACGGGGGTGGGCACTGGAAACACCATATATTTT
>13|NA|TRBD1|TRBV6-5|TRBJ1-2
CASSPGTGTGYTF
TGTGCCAGCAGTCCCGGGACAGGGACGGGCTACACCTTC
>16|NA|TRBD1|TRBV7-9|TRBJ1-1
CASSHDHRDRGLEAFF
TGTGCCAGCAGCCACGACCACCGGGACAGGGGCCTTGAAGCTTTCTTT
>14|NA|TRBD1|TRBV18|TRBJ1-2
CASSQNRGQGGYTF
TGTGCCAGCTCGCAAAACAGGGGGCAGGGTGGCTACACCTTC
>18|few|NA|TRBV4-1|TRBJ1-3
CASSQVWSGVAGVNTIYF
TGCGCCAGCAGCCAAGTTTGGTCGGGGGTGGCAGGGGTAAACACCATATATTTT
>15|once|TRBD1|TRBV6-5|TRBJ2-7
CASSLSPGQNYEQYF
TGTGCCAGCAGTTTGTCTCCGGGACAGAACTACGAGCAGTACTTC
>17|NA|NA|TRBV19|TRBJ2-7
CASSSPYQGHKNYEQYF
TGTGCCAGTAGTTCACCTTATCAGGGGCACAAAAACTACGAGCAGTACTTC
>14|NA|NA|TRBV6-5|TRBJ2-2
CASSSDRNTGELFF
TGTGCCAGCAGTTCGGACAGAAACACCGGGGAGCTGTTTTTT
>13|NA|NA|TRBV6-5|TRBJ1-6
CASSYSANSPLHF
TGTGCCAGCAGTTACTCGGCTAATTCACCCCTCCACTTT
>15|NA|TRBD2|TRBV9|TRBJ2-1
CASSVASGTYNEQFF
TGTGCCAGCAGCGTGGCTAGCGGGACCTACAATGAGCAGTTCTTC
>15|NA|NA|TRBV11-3|TRBJ1-1
CASSRRYQMNTEAFF
TGTGCCAGCAGCCGCAGGTACCAAATGAACACTGAAGCTTTCTTT
>12|NA|NA|TRBV9|TRBJ1-3
CASRGSGNTIYF
TGTGCCAGCAGGGGCTCTGGAAACACCATATATTTT
>12|NA|NA|TRBV2|TRBJ1-2
CASSLSNYGYTF
TGTGCCAGCAGTCTCTCTAACTATGGCTACACCTTC
>12|NA|NA|TRBV6-2/TRBV6-3|TRBJ1-1
CASSHGTAEAFF
TGTGCCAGCAGCCACGGGACGGCTGAAGCTTTCTTT
>14|NA|NA|TRBV7-2|TRBJ1-6
CASNPGTVDSPLHF
TGTGCCAGCAATCCCGGGACTGTTGATTCACCCCTCCACTTT
>15|NA|TRBD1|TRBV2|TRBJ2-7
CASREGQASSYEQYF
TGTGCCAGCAGAGAGGGACAGGCCAGCTCCTACGAGCAGTACTTC
>16|once|TRBD2|TRBV5-4|TRBJ2-3
CASAKLAGAGTDTQYF
TGTGCCAGCGCAAAGTTAGCGGGGGCGGGCACAGATACGCAGTATTTT
>14|once|TRBD1|TRBV10-3|TRBJ2-1
CAIYDRDTYNEQFF
TGTGCCATCTACGACAGGGACACCTACAATGAGCAGTTCTTC
>15|NA|TRBD1|TRBV6-1|TRBJ1-3
CASGNRGHSGNTIYF
TGTGCCAGCGGAAACAGGGGACACTCTGGAAACACCATATATTTT
>16|NA|NA|TRBV28|TRBJ1-2
CASSLPTGNRGYGYTF
TGTGCCAGCAGTTTACCAACAGGGAATCGAGGCTATGGCTACACCTTC
>16|NA|NA|TRBV10-3|TRBJ1-4
CAISDSSEGGGEKLFF
TGTGCCATCAGTGACAGCTCGGAAGGGGGTGGAGAAAAACTGTTTTTT
>15|NA|TRBD2|TRBV7-9|TRBJ2-3
CASSLSGRGTDTQYF
TGTGCCAGCAGCTTAAGTGGGAGGGGCACAGATACGCAGTATTTT
>14|once|TRBD2|TRBV6-5|TRBJ2-7
CASTDSGRYDEQYF
TGTGCCAGCACCGATAGCGGGAGGTATGACGAGCAGTACTTC
>16|NA|TRBD1|TRBV19|TRBJ2-5
CASSIGGTGGQETQYF
TGTGCCAGTAGTATAGGAGGGACAGGGGGGCAAGAGACCCAGTACTTC
>15|NA|NA|TRBV7-9|TRBJ1-4
CASSLVPGTNEKLFF
TGTGCCAGCAGCTTAGTCCCGGGGACTAATGAAAAACTGTTTTTT
>17|NA|NA|TRBV7-8|TRBJ2-1
CASSLGRGLPKDNEQFF
TGTGCCAGCAGCTTAGGAAGGGGACTGCCAAAAGACAATGAGCAGTTCTTC
>14|NA|NA|TRBV4-3|TRBJ1-1
CASSRARGDTEAFF
TGCGCCAGCAGCCGGGCCCGTGGGGACACTGAAGCTTTCTTT
>16|NA|TRBD1|TRBV29-1|TRBJ1-2
CSVEDPSTGRGYGYTF
TGCAGCGTTGAAGACCCTTCGACAGGGAGGGGCTATGGCTACACCTTC
>14|NA|NA|TRBV28|TRBJ1-5
CASSFPEGVQPQHF
TGTGCCAGCAGTTTTCCCGAAGGAGTGCAGCCCCAGCATTTT
>14|few|NA|TRBV27|TRBJ1-6
CASSLWGSGSPLHF
TGTGCCAGCAGTTTATGGGGCTCGGGGTCACCCCTCCACTTT
>17|few|TRBD2|TRBV29-1|TRBJ2-3
CSVEGILAGDNTDTQYF
TGCAGCGTTGAAGGGATACTAGCGGGAGACAACACAGATACGCAGTATTTT
>14|NA|TRBD1|TRBV5-4|TRBJ1-1
CASSRQGGSTEAFF
TGTGCCAGCAGCCGACAGGGAGGGAGCACTGAAGCTTTCTTT
>16|NA|TRBD2|TRBV3-1/TRBV3-2|TRBJ2-2
CASSPPSGGATGELFF
TGTGCCAGCAGCCCCCCTAGCGGGGGGGCCACCGGGGAGCTGTTTTTT
>12|NA|NA|TRBV7-9|TRBJ1-6
CASSFQNSPLHF
TGTGCCAGCAGCTTTCAAAATTCACCCCTCCACTTT
>17|NA|NA|TRBV4-1|TRBJ1-3
CASSQALRRNAGNTIYF
TGCGCCAGCAGCCAAGCCCTGCGGAGGAACGCTGGAAACACCATATATTTT
>13|NA|NA|TRBV7-3|TRBJ1-2
CASSTRVGAGYTF
TGTGCCAGCAGCACCAGGGTGGGAGCGGGCTACACCTTC
>15|NA|TRBD1|TRBV19|TRBJ1-2
CASSPGQVVGSGYTF
TGTGCCAGTAGTCCCGGACAGGTGGTAGGTTCAGGCTACACCTTC
>13|NA|NA|TRBV6-6|TRBJ1-1
CASSYLRAGEAFF
TGTGCCAGCAGTTACTTGAGGGCGGGTGAAGCTTTCTTT
>14|NA|NA|TRBV30|TRBJ1-3
CAWSAAHSGNTIYF
TGTGCCTGGAGTGCGGCCCACTCTGGAAACACCATATATTTT
>14|NA|NA|TRBV10-3|TRBJ1-2
CAISDMLVGYGYTF
TGTGCCATCAGTGATATGTTGGTGGGCTATGGCTACACCTTC
>21|NA|NA|TRBV28|TRBJ2-7
CASSSLHPRDAGAPLTYEQYF
TGTGCCAGCAGTTCACTTCACCCCCGGGACGCTGGAGCCCCTTTGACCTACGAGCAGTACTTC
>18|NA|NA|TRBV7-2|TRBJ2-2
CASTSRYGGRSSTGELFF
TGTGCCAGCACGTCCAGATATGGCGGGCGGTCTAGCACCGGGGAGCTGTTTTTT
>14|NA|TRBD2|TRBV7-3|TRBJ2-1
CASSPSGDYNEQFF
TGTGCCAGCAGCCCTAGCGGGGACTACAATGAGCAGTTCTTC
>16|NA|NA|TRBV24-1|TRBJ2-3
CATSDLTGPSTDTQYF
TGTGCCACCAGTGATTTAACAGGGCCTAGCACAGATACGCAGTATTTT
>15|NA|TRBD2|TRBV9|TRBJ2-5
CASSVVAGVYETQYF
TGTGCCAGCAGCGTAGTAGCGGGGGTCTATGAGACCCAGTACTTC
>17|once|TRBD2|TRBV20-1|TRBJ2-3
CSVSLLAGTVSTDTQYF
TGCAGTGTTAGTTTACTAGCGGGCACCGTTAGCACAGATACGCAGTATTTT
>17|once|NA|TRBV3-1/TRBV3-2|TRBJ1-2
CASSHEGTQGFNYGYTF
TGTGCCAGCAGCCATGAGGGGACACAGGGCTTTAACTATGGCTACACCTTC
>16|NA|TRBD1|TRBV11-3|TRBJ2-3
CASSLDKDRSTDTQYF
TGTGCCAGCAGCTTAGATAAGGACAGGAGCACAGATACGCAGTATTTT
>12|once|TRBD1|TRBV2|TRBJ2-1
CASRLQGQWEFF
TGTGCCAGCAGATTACAGGGGCAATGGGAGTTCTTC
>15|NA|TRBD2|TRBV6-5|TRBJ2-1
CASSPGLAATHEQFF
TGTGCCAGCAGCCCGGGACTAGCGGCAACACATGAGCAGTTCTTC